In its sample, the clone carrying this T cell receptor (beta chain) was seen once. Authors' processing steps: Amplification of reference gene primers provided the estimated nucleated cell counts. The method was immunoSEQ multiplex PCR; TCRdb's version includes in-frame clones alone and lacks a portion of them. V and J calls and clone size are those listed in that table; D and trimming were worked out from the DNA. The table lists roughly 100,000 clones, around 85% of them singletons. Per germline, CDR1 MNHEY and CDR2 SVGAGI. This CDR3 is 14 amino acids long. The junction had 7 bases not matched to a gene; V was cut back by 2 bases and J by 10 bases. These data are taken from a study of blood T cell repertoires in COVID-19. Study-wide context: From the United States, Italy and Spain came samples of acute and convalescent COVID-19.

The chain joins TRBV6-5 to TRBJ1-4, with 7 bases aligning to TRBD1. Sequences were obtained from peripheral blood. The receptor's source is a man between 65 and 85 years old with active or convalescent COVID-19. The CDR3 loop reads CASSYLQGDGKLFF. The CDR3 DNA reads as TGTGCCAGCAGTTACCTGCAGGGGGATGGAAAACTGTTTTTT.